These 14 T cell receptor beta chains were sequenced from one sample in a study of T cell repertoires in cytomegalovirus infection. Their cognate antigens are unknown. Using its own MiXCR run on the reads, TCRdb lists one record per CDR3 protein. In the table there are around 750,000 distinct CDR3 sequences, approximately 29% of which are singletons. The sequencing here drew on cultured CD8+ T cells from PBMCs, taken from culture after CMV antigen stimulation. The receptors here all came from a human donor in good health (CMV status not recorded). Some clones in this sample may be carry-over from other donors' samples.

The CDR3 bases are TGTGCCAGTAAGGGTAGCGGGGGACAACAAGAGACCCAGTACTTC. It codes for CASKGSGGQQETQYF. V and J are TRBV19 and TRBJ2-5, with TRBD2 matching over 9 bases. Germline trimming cut 7 bases from V and 2 bases from J; bases unmatched to any gene: 8. The length of the CDR3 is 15 residues. The germline V gene has CDR1 LNHDA and CDR2 SQIVND (reference sequence).

There are a few counts of this clonotype. This CDR3 reads CASSLGGQRNEQYV. The CDR3 DNA is TGTGCCAGCAGCTTAGGGGGACAGCGCAACGAGCAGTACGTC. J is TRBJ2-7 and V is TRBV7-8, with TRBD1 matching 7 bases. This CDR3 has 14 residues. Per germline, CDR1 SGHVS and CDR2 FQNEAQ. Losses at the gene ends were 1 base for V and 5 bases for J; bases not matched to a gene: 5.

The chain is built from TRBV20-1 and TRBJ2-5; possible D gene TRBD2, 5 bases. This CDR3 is built from 17 residues. CDR1 is DFQATT and CDR2 is SNEGSKA in the germline V gene (reference sequence). Between the trimmed V and J ends, which lost 6 bases and 0 bases, there was a span of 23 bases. CDR3 DNA: TGCAGTGCAAAAAGCTCCGGGGTGCGGACGTACCAAGAGACCCAGTACTTC. It encodes CSAKSSGVRTYQETQYF.

In regard to this clonotype: The junction shows a germline mismatch at one end, possibly a read error. This chain connects TRBV6-6 to TRBJ2-2; D might be TRBD1 (6 bases). The V gene's germline CDR1 is MNHNY and CDR2 SVGAGI (reference sequence). The CDR3 loop spans 17 amino acids. For the CDR3, the DNA is TGTGCCAGCAGTTACTCTCGTTCTGGGGGCATCACCGGGGTGCTGTTTTTT. This encodes CASSYSRSGGITGVLFF.

Turning to this clonotype: Because it lacks the conserved phenylalanine or tryptophan at the end, this CDR3 is likely a read error. The gene calls are TRBV4-1 and TRBJ1-2; TRBD1 is a possible D gene (6 bases). Germline V gene data show CDR1 as MGHRA and CDR2 as YSYEKL. The V gene lost 0 bases and the J gene lost 1 base, with 12 bases spanning the gap. This CDR3 has 16 residues. In DNA, the CDR3 is TGCGCCAGCAGCCAAGAGGGGACACAGCATAACTATGGCTACACCATC. Amino acids: CASSQEGTQHNYGYTI.

In its sample, this clonotype was seen a few times. V is TRBV28 and J is TRBJ2-1; 8 bases match TRBD2. Germline V CDR1 and CDR2: MDHEN, SYDVKM. J was trimmed by 2 bases and V by 6 bases; bases with no gene match: 9. CDR3 length equals 16 residues. CDR3: CASSPPRRGAYNEQFF. Here the CDR3 DNA reads TGTGCCAGCAGCCCGCCCCGGCGGGGGGCCTACAATGAGCAGTTCTTC.

This CDR3 is CASSSGLRGAYGYTF. The CDR3 DNA reads TGTGCCAGCAGCTCGGGCCTGCGGGGGGCCTATGGCTACACCTTC. V usage is TRBV7-8 and J usage is TRBJ1-2; TRBD1 is a possible D gene (6 bases). This CDR3 is 15 amino acids long. V was shortened by 4 bases and J by 4 bases, with 16 bases between the two germline ends. The V gene's germline CDR1 is SGHVS and CDR2 FQNEAQ.

This clonotype appeared many times. This chain connects TRBV24-1 to TRBJ2-1; D may be TRBD1 or TRBD2 (6 bases each). CDR3 length: 13 amino acids. Looked up from germline, CDR1 is KGHDR and CDR2 is SFDVKD. Trimming took off 0 bases at V and 10 bases at J, with 9 bases between the two ends. CDR3 in amino acids: CATSDLGGQEQFF. In nucleotides, the CDR3 is TGTGCCACCAGTGATTTGGGGGGGCAGGAGCAGTTCTTC.

This clonotype was counted ten times or more. The DNA of the CDR3 is TGTGCCAGCAGCCCACAGGGGGCCCAATACGAGCAGTACGTC. Its protein product is CASSPQGAQYEQYV. The chain has TRBV6-2 or TRBV6-3 and TRBJ2-7; TRBD1 aligns across 9 bases. Unmatched junction bases numbered 7, after V lost 6 bases and J lost 4 bases. The CDR3 runs to 14 residues. Germline V gene lookup returns CDR1 MNHEY and CDR2 SVGEGT.

This clonotype was detected a few times. The V and J genes are TRBV12-3 or TRBV12-4 and TRBJ2-7, with a weak D call TRBD2 (6 bases). This CDR3 has 12 amino acids. Trimming pared 4 bases from V and 9 bases from J, leaving 13 bases between. CDR3 DNA: TGTGCCAGCAGTTCCGGAGGAGGGACGCAGTACTTC. Residues: CASSSGGGTQYF.

The chain uses TRBV5-5 and TRBJ2-1, with 9 bases identical to TRBD1. V gave up 4 bases and J gave up 6 bases; unmatched junction bases: 17. The CDR3 consists of 18 residues. CDR1 is SGHKS and CDR2 is YYEKEE in the germline V gene (reference sequence). CDR3 region: CASSPHALGQGGGNEQFF. CDR3 DNA: TGTGCCAGCAGCCCCCACGCCTTGGGACAGGGCGGCGGCAATGAGCAGTTCTTC.

The DNA of the CDR3 is TGTGCCAGCAGCAACTCAGGACTTCCCCAAGAGACCCAGTACTTC. Translating it yields CASSNSGLPQETQYF. The chain uses TRBV9 and TRBJ2-5, with D possibly matching TRBD2 (5 bases). Germline V CDR1 and CDR2: SGDLS, YYNGEE. This CDR3 has 15 amino acids. V lost 4 bases, J lost 1 base, and 14 bases lay in between.

The chain joins TRBV12-3 or TRBV12-4 to TRBJ1-4; TRBD1 might be the D (6 bases). CDR3 length: 16 residues. V lost 3 bases, J lost 4 bases, and 15 bases lay in between. This CDR3 is CASSFEAGEFNEKLFF. DNA of the CDR3: TGTGCCAGCAGTTTCGAGGCAGGGGAGTTTAATGAAAAACTGTTTTTT.

Concerning this clonotype itself: A much larger clone differs from this one at a single base, so this may be a read error. This sequence joins TRBV25-1 and TRBJ2-5; 7 positions agree with TRBD1. This CDR3 has 15 amino acids. Germline V gives CDR1 MGHDK, CDR2 SYGVNS. CDR3 sequence (DNA): TGTACCAGCAGTGAAGAAGGGCAGGGGGATGAGACCCAGTACTTC. It translates to CTSSEEGQGDETQYF.